The 30 T cell receptor beta chains below were found in one sample sequenced in a study of blood T cell repertoires in COVID-19. Repertoires were generated with immunoSEQ multiplex PCR, while TCRdb's copy carries only in-frame clones and drops some. The sample has around 190,000 clones, around 80% seen once. Sequencing was done on a sample of peripheral blood. These receptors were obtained from a man in his 60s with acute or convalescent COVID-19.

This chain uses TRBV4-2 with TRBJ1-5; 8 bases agree with TRBD1. Germline V gene data show CDR1 as LGHNA and CDR2 as YNFKEQ. Trimming cost V 4 bases and J 2 bases; bases outside gene matches: 4. The CDR3 covers 15 residues. The CDR3 loop reads CASSPQTGGNQPQHF. The DNA of the CDR3 is TGTGCCAGCAGCCCCCAGACAGGGGGCAATCAGCCCCAGCATTTT.

V gene TRBV5-6 combines with J gene TRBJ1-1; D uncertain. Germline-derived CDR1 and CDR2 are SGHDT and YYEEEE. This CDR3 comprises 12 residues. Trimming removed 5 bases from V and 1 base from J, with 6 bases in between. Written as DNA, the CDR3 is TGTGCCAGCAGGGCGGGGAACACTGAAGCTTTCTTT. It encodes CASRAGNTEAFF.

The chain's CDR3 is CAWTEKVRGYGYTF. As DNA, the CDR3 is TGTGCCTGGACCGAAAAGGTCCGCGGATATGGCTACACCTTC. This chain links TRBV30 with TRBJ1-2; D not certain. V gave up 4 bases and J gave up 5 bases, with 17 bases separating them. The germline V gene encodes CDR1 GTSNPN and CDR2 SVGIG (reference sequence). The CDR3 has 14 amino acids.

The chain links TRBV24-1 to TRBJ2-3; TRBD1 is a possible D gene (5 bases). Germline V gene sequence: CDR1 KGHDR, CDR2 SFDVKD. V dropped 7 bases and J dropped 0 bases, with 16 bases sitting between them. The CDR3 spans 16 residues. This CDR3 is CATSAGPRGSTDTQYF. The CDR3 DNA sequence: TGTGCCACCAGCGCAGGGCCACGCGGTAGCACAGATACGCAGTATTTT.

The chain links TRBV2 to TRBJ1-4; 10 bases map to TRBD1. Germline assignment: CDR1 SNHLY and CDR2 FYNNEI. This CDR3 has 16 amino acids. V lost 5 bases and J lost 8; bases outside the gene matches: 11. The CDR3 DNA sequence: TGTGCCAGCAGTCCCTCTGGTGGGACAGGGGAGGAAAAACTGTTTTTT. Translation: CASSPSGGTGEEKLFF.

This clone was detected only once. The chain employs TRBV6-1 and TRBJ2-5; D is possibly TRBD2 (7 bases). Germline V lookup: CDR1 MNHNS, CDR2 SASEGT. The CDR3 sequence is 12 residues long. V gave up 0 bases and J gave up 13 bases, with 12 bases separating them. Here the CDR3 reads CASSEARGRGYF. CDR3 DNA sequence: TGTGCCAGCAGTGAAGCGCGGGGGCGGGGGTACTTC.

This rearrangement joins TRBV5-6 to TRBJ1-5; D unclear. Germline lookup yields CDR1 SGHDT and CDR2 YYEEEE. Trimming pared 1 base from V and 0 bases from J, leaving 11 bases between. This CDR3 comprises 16 residues. The CDR3, as DNA: TGTGCCAGCAGCTTGTGGAGGCCGTATAGCAATCAGCCCCAGCATTTT. Its protein product is CASSLWRPYSNQPQHF.

The CDR3 reads CASRIPEGTGEFGYTF. The CDR3 DNA sequence: TGTGCCAGTAGAATCCCGGAGGGGACAGGGGAATTTGGCTACACCTTC. The rearrangement uses TRBV19 and TRBJ1-2; TRBD1 agrees at 10 bases. The CDR3 loop spans 16 amino acids. J lost 7 bases, V lost 6 bases, and 14 bases had no gene match. Germline CDR1 LNHDA, CDR2 SQIVND (reference sequence).

The chain recombines TRBV13 with TRBJ2-2; a possible D gene is TRBD1 (7 bases). The CDR3 is 17 amino acids. Germline V gene lookup returns CDR1 PRHDT and CDR2 FYEKMQ (reference sequence). The V gene lost 4 bases and the J gene lost 0 bases, with 15 bases spanning the gap. The CDR3 protein is CASSSGQGGPNTGELFF. DNA for the CDR3: TGTGCCAGCAGCTCCGGTCAGGGGGGTCCGAACACCGGGGAGCTGTTTTTT.

The count of this clone is one. The chain recombines TRBV2 with TRBJ1-2; D perhaps matches TRBD1 (5 bases). The germline V and J ends were trimmed by 4 bases and 14 bases, with 14 bases remaining between them. The length of the CDR3 is 11 residues. Germline values: CDR1 SNHLY, CDR2 FYNNEI. Here the CDR3 DNA reads TGTGCCAGCAGTGCTGTCCAGGGCTTTACCTTC. Amino acid sequence: CASSAVQGFTF.

The chain uses TRBV19 and TRBJ1-2; 8 bases are a match to TRBD1. Losses at the gene ends were 7 bases for V and 1 base for J; bases not matched to a gene: 5. CDR3 size: 14 residues. Germline lookup yields CDR1 LNHDA and CDR2 SQIVND (reference sequence). CDR3 sequence: CASTGQGYNYGYTF. The CDR3 DNA reads as TGTGCCAGTACCGGACAGGGTTATAACTATGGCTACACCTTC.

The rearrangement uses TRBV6-5 and TRBJ2-2; a weak D match, TRBD2 (5 bases). The CDR3 contains 15 residues. V was clipped by 7 bases and J by 1 base, with 13 bases between them. Looked up from germline, CDR1 is MNHEY and CDR2 is SVGAGI. The CDR3 coding sequence is TGTGCCAGCATGAGACGAGAGGGGAACACCGGGGAGCTGTTTTTT. It translates to CASMRREGNTGELFF.

This clone has just a few counts. V usage is TRBV4-1 and J usage is TRBJ1-3, with TRBD1 matching over 10 bases. This CDR3 is 16 amino acids long. Trimming at V came to 2 bases and at J to 7 bases, leaving 8 bases not matched to a gene. Germline lookup yields CDR1 MGHRA and CDR2 YSYEKL. In nucleotides, the CDR3 is TGCGCCAGCAGCCAACCGAACCGGGACAGGGGTAACACCATATATTTT. The encoded protein is CASSQPNRDRGNTIYF.

V and J are TRBV16 and TRBJ2-2; possibly TRBD2 for D (5 bases). The CDR3 runs 16 residues. Germline V lookup: CDR1 KGHSY, CDR2 FQNENV. V shed 3 bases and J shed 4 bases, with 15 bases lying between them. CDR3 in amino acids: CASSHPDTAGTGELFF. The CDR3 nucleotides read TGTGCCAGCAGCCATCCCGACACGGCGGGCACCGGGGAGCTGTTTTTT.

CDR3 DNA sequence: TGCAGCGTTGAGCCAGGGATCGGTGGAAACACCATATATTTT. Protein product: CSVEPGIGGNTIYF. The gene calls are TRBV29-1 and TRBJ1-3; D is perhaps TRBD1 (5 bases). The V gene lost 3 bases and the J gene lost 3 bases, with 12 bases spanning the gap. The CDR3 is made up of 14 amino acids. Germline CDR1 and CDR2: SQVTM and ANQGSEA.

The gene calls are TRBV27 and TRBJ2-1; 11 bases agree with TRBD2. Per the germline V gene, CDR1 is MNHEY and CDR2 is SMNVEV (reference sequence). This CDR3 has 17 residues. The ends lost 5 bases at V and 7 bases at J; junction bases unmatched: 13. The CDR3 region has the DNA TGTGCCAGCAGTACCCTCAATAGCGGGGGGGCGGGTAATGAGCAGTTCTTC. Its translation is CASSTLNSGGAGNEQFF.

This chain links TRBV11-2 with TRBJ2-7, with D possibly TRBD2 on 6 matching bases. Trimming removed 2 bases at V and 3 bases at J, with 11 bases between. This CDR3 comprises 14 residues. Germline-derived CDR1 and CDR2 are SGHAT and FQNNGV. CDR3 region: CASSLLTGDYEQYF. In DNA, the CDR3 is TGTGCCAGCAGCTTACTTACGGGGGACTACGAGCAGTACTTC.

The count of this clone is one. V usage is TRBV19 and J usage is TRBJ2-1, with D possibly being TRBD2 (6 bases). In germline, CDR1 is LNHDA, CDR2 SQIVND (reference sequence). The CDR3 length is 14 residues. V was trimmed by 5 bases and J by 8 bases, leaving 16 bases between them. CDR3 loop: CASSAGLAIYEQFF. In DNA, the CDR3 is TGTGCCAGTAGTGCGGGGCTTGCGATTTATGAGCAGTTCTTC. Based on the CDR3 plus reference TRBV19 and TRBJ2-1, the full variable domain is DGGITQSPKYLFRKEGQNVTLSCEQNLNHDAMYWYRQDPGQGLRLIYYSQIVNDFQKGDIAEGYSVSREKKESFPLTVTSAQKNPTAFYLCASSAGLAIYEQFFGPGTRLTVL.

The V gene is TRBV9, the J gene TRBJ2-2, with D tentatively TRBD2 (5 bases). The V end lost 4 bases, the J end lost 8 bases, and 9 bases lay between the germline ends. This CDR3 comprises 12 residues. Germline V gene data show CDR1 as SGDLS and CDR2 as YYNGEE. The CDR3 sequence: CASSSPGGELFF. CDR3 sequence (DNA): TGTGCCAGCAGCTCCCCGGGGGGGGAGCTGTTTTTT. Drawing the rest from reference TRBV9 and TRBJ2-2, the complete variable domain is DSGVTQTPKHLITATGQRVTLRCSPRSGDLSVYWYQQSLDQGLQFLIQYYNGEERAKGNILERFSAQQFPDLHSELNLSSLELGDSALYFCASSSPGGELFFGEGSRLTVL.

This sequence joins TRBV2 and TRBJ2-7; TRBD2 is a possible D gene (5 bases). V lost 2 bases to trimming and J lost 2 bases, with 13 bases between them. The CDR3 is 15 amino acids. Germline CDR1 SNHLY, CDR2 FYNNEI. The CDR3 sequence: CASSETGRNPYEQYF. The DNA of the CDR3 is TGTGCCAGCAGTGAAACGGGAAGGAACCCCTACGAGCAGTACTTC.

This chain links TRBV9 with TRBJ1-6; 7 positions agree with TRBD1. Trimming took 4 bases from V and 6 from J; bases not matched to a gene: 7. CDR1 and CDR2 (germline): SGDLS, YYNGEE. This CDR3 comprises 15 residues. The CDR3 DNA reads TGTGCCAGCAGCTTCGCGGGACAGCCTAATTCACCCCTCCACTTT. Protein sequence: CASSFAGQPNSPLHF.

This clone was seen a handful of times. This sequence joins TRBV12-2 and TRBJ1-2; TRBD1 reflects the table's D call only, with no check against the DNA. TRBV12-2 is an annotated pseudogene. The CDR3 is 15 residues long. The CDR3 DNA sequence: TGTGCAAGTCGCCTCCACGACAGGGAAGGACATGGCTACACCTTC. It encodes CASRLHDREGHGYTF.

Concerning this clone itself: A junction end diverges from the germline sequence, so it may reflect a read error. The J gene is TRBJ2-7, the V gene TRBV7-8, with 8 bases aligning to TRBD2. Germline V lookup: CDR1 SGHVS, CDR2 FQNEAQ. CDR3 length: 14 amino acids. CDR3 residues: CASSLDSGMEGAHF. CDR3 in DNA: TGTGCCAGCAGCTTAGATAGCGGGATGGAAGGAGCGCACTTC.

The V gene is TRBV5-6, the J gene TRBJ2-3, with a tentative D call TRBD1 (5 bases). CDR3 length: 15 residues. CDR1 is SGHDT and CDR2 is YYEEEE in the germline V gene. Between the trimmed V and J ends, which lost 7 bases and 6 bases, there was a span of 21 bases. In nucleotides, the CDR3 is TGTGCCAGCTCCTGGGGCGCCGGCGTTGACGATACGCAGTATTTT. This sequence encodes CASSWGAGVDDTQYF.

In its sample, this clone was seen once. The chain is built from TRBV29-1 and TRBJ2-3, with a possible D match to TRBD1 (5 bases). V shed 6 bases and J shed 0 bases, with 19 bases lying between them. Germline loops: CDR1 SQVTM, CDR2 ANQGSEA. The length of the CDR3 is 16 residues. CDR3 DNA sequence: TGCAGCGTCCGCCTCCAGGGTGGAACTAGCACAGATACGCAGTATTTT. It yields the protein CSVRLQGGTSTDTQYF.

The chain is built from TRBV5-1 and TRBJ1-2; D not resolved. Trimming shortened V by 3 bases and J by 8 bases, and 17 bases separated the two germline ends. Germline-derived CDR1 and CDR2 are SGHRS and YFSETQ. This CDR3 region has 14 residues. The CDR3: CASSSGGIDGGYTF. CDR3 bases: TGCGCCAGCAGCTCGGGAGGGATTGACGGGGGCTACACCTTC.

The gene calls are TRBV19 and TRBJ2-7; D is perhaps TRBD2 (6 bases). CDR1 and CDR2 from the germline V gene are LNHDA and SQIVND (reference sequence). The CDR3 is 15 amino acids. V lost 1 base, J lost 3 bases, and 13 bases lay in between. The CDR3 nucleotides are TGTGCCAGTAGTATAGTCGGAGGGTCTGGCTACGAGCAGTACTTC. Protein product: CASSIVGGSGYEQYF.

The chain has TRBV7-2 and TRBJ1-1; the D is unclear. This CDR3 has 14 amino acids. Trimming cost V 0 bases and J 2 bases, with 7 bases left between them. Germline V gives CDR1 SGHTA, CDR2 FQGNSA. This chain's CDR3 is CASSLAFQNTEAFF. The CDR3 bases are TGTGCCAGCAGCTTAGCGTTCCAAAACACTGAAGCTTTCTTT.

The chain's CDR3 is CASSVGQGAQETQYF. CDR3 coding DNA: TGTGCCAGCAGCGTGGGACAGGGTGCCCAAGAGACCCAGTACTTC. The chain recombines TRBV9 with TRBJ2-5; 9 bases fit TRBD1. With 2 bases clipped from V and 1 base from J, the junction kept 3 bases outside the gene matches. The V gene's germline CDR1 is SGDLS and CDR2 YYNGEE. CDR3 length equals 15 residues. Together with reference TRBV9 and TRBJ2-5, the CDR3 gives the full variable domain: DSGVTQTPKHLITATGQRVTLRCSPRSGDLSVYWYQQSLDQGLQFLIQYYNGEERAKGNILERFSAQQFPDLHSELNLSSLELGDSALYFCASSVGQGAQETQYFGPGTRLLVL.

The chain combines TRBV10-2 with TRBJ1-1; D might be TRBD1 (6 bases). This CDR3 region has 15 residues. Trimming left V 3 bases short and J 5 bases short, with 16 bases between. Germline V gives CDR1 WSHSY, CDR2 SAAADI. CDR3 loop: CASSDFSGGRTEAFF. The DNA for the CDR3 is TGCGCCAGCAGTGATTTTAGCGGGGGCAGGACTGAAGCTTTCTTT.